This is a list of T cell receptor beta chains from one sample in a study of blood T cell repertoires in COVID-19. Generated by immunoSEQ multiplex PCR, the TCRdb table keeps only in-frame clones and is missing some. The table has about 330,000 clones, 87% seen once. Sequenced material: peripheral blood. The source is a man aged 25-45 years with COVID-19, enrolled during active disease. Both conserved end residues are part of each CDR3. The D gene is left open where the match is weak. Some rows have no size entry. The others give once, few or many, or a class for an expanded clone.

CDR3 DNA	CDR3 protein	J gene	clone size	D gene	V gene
TGTGCCAGCTCATCCGGGACAGGGGTAGCGGACACTGAAGCTTTCTTT	CASSSGTGVADTEAFF	TRBJ1-1	NA	TRBD1	TRBV18
TGCGCCAGCAGCGGCAGGGGCCTTTCCTACGAGCAGTACTTC	CASSGRGLSYEQYF	TRBJ2-7	once	NA	TRBV5-1
TGTGCCAGCAGCCAAGGAGCCATATCTCTGGGGCGCAATGAGCAGTTCTTC	CASSQGAISLGRNEQFF	TRBJ2-1	NA	NA	TRBV3-1/TRBV3-2
TGTGCCAGCAGCTTAAACATATGGACTGAAGCTTTCTTT	CASSLNIWTEAFF	TRBJ1-1	few	NA	TRBV7-2
TGTGCCACCAGCAGAGTGGAGAATCAGCCCCAGCATTTT	CATSRVENQPQHF	TRBJ1-5	NA	NA	TRBV15
TGTGCCAGCAGCTCCTTCCCGGGACAGGACTACGAGCAGTACTTC	CASSSFPGQDYEQYF	TRBJ2-7	NA	TRBD1	TRBV7-9
TGTGCCAGCACTTTGGAGGCTTCGAGCTATGGCTACACCTTC	CASTLEASSYGYTF	TRBJ1-2	NA	NA	TRBV4-2
TGTGCCAGCAGTTTAATCGCAGCCACAACTAGCGGCTACACCTTC	CASSLIAATTSGYTF	TRBJ1-2	once	NA	TRBV28
TGTGCCAGCAGTTTATGGGGACAGGGGGCGAGGTCTGGAAACACCATATATTTT	CASSLWGQGARSGNTIYF	TRBJ1-3	few	TRBD1	TRBV28
TGTGCCAGCACCCCAGTAGGTAGCGGGGGTTGGTCCTACAATGAGCAGTTCTTC	CASTPVGSGGWSYNEQFF	TRBJ2-1	NA	TRBD2	TRBV9
TGTGCCAGCCTGGGGGCAGGGAGTCAGCCCCAGCATTTT	CASLGAGSQPQHF	TRBJ1-5	NA	NA	TRBV28
TGTGCCAGCAGGGGGGCGGAAGTGGATACGCAGTATTTT	CASRGAEVDTQYF	TRBJ2-3	NA	NA	TRBV11-2
TGTGCCAGCAGCTTAGGCAGTTATAATTCACCCCTCCACTTT	CASSLGSYNSPLHF	TRBJ1-6	NA	NA	TRBV7-2
TGTGCCAGCAGTCGAACTAGCGGGAGGGCCGCAGATACGCAGTATTTT	CASSRTSGRAADTQYF	TRBJ2-3	NA	TRBD2	TRBV7-9
TGTGCCAGCAGTCGTCCGGGACAGGAGAAATCCAAAAACATTCAGTACTTC	CASSRPGQEKSKNIQYF	TRBJ2-4	NA	TRBD1	TRBV6-2/TRBV6-3
TGTGCCAGCAGTGAAGCCTGGCACGAGCAGTACTTC	CASSEAWHEQYF	TRBJ2-7	few	NA	TRBV6-1
TGTGCCAGCAGCCGGAGAGGGGGATCGCGACAGTCTGACAATGAGCAGTTCTTC	CASSRRGGSRQSDNEQFF	TRBJ2-1	NA	NA	TRBV14
TGTGCCAGCAGCAAAGTGACAGAAGATACCTCCTATAATTCACCCCTCCACTTT	CASSKVTEDTSYNSPLHF	TRBJ1-6	NA	NA	TRBV21-1
TGTGCCACCAGTGCCATCACAGGCTCCGTAGGGGTGGATACGCAGTATTTT	CATSAITGSVGVDTQYF	TRBJ2-3	once	NA	TRBV24-1
TGTGCCAGCTCACCGCACGTAAAGGGACAGGGGGCTACGAACACTGAAGCTTTCTTT	CASSPHVKGQGATNTEAFF	TRBJ1-1	once	TRBD1	TRBV18
TGTGCCAGCAGCTCTAAGAGGGCAGGGGGGCAAGAGACCCAGTACTTC	CASSSKRAGGQETQYF	TRBJ2-5	NA	NA	TRBV27
TGTGCCAGCAGCTTAAATCGGGCGGGTAACACTGAAGCTTTCTTT	CASSLNRAGNTEAFF	TRBJ1-1	NA	NA	TRBV7-2
TGTGCCAGCAGCTCCGGGACAGAAGCTTTCTTT	CASSSGTEAFF	TRBJ1-1	NA	NA	TRBV7-9
TGTGCCAGCAGAGGGGGCGTTGTCACTGAAGCTTTCTTT	CASRGGVVTEAFF	TRBJ1-1	NA	TRBD1	TRBV6-5
TGTGCCAGCAGTTTAGCTGGGACTAGTACCCCTTATGACTTGGACTTC	CASSLAGTSTPYDLDF	TRBJ2-7	NA	TRBD2	TRBV27
TGCGCCAGCAGCTTGACAGGGGACAATCAGCCCCAGCATTTT	CASSLTGDNQPQHF	TRBJ1-5	NA	TRBD1	TRBV5-1
TGCAGCGTCGGACAGTCAGCCGCTGAAGCTTTCTTT	CSVGQSAAEAFF	TRBJ1-1	NA	NA	TRBV29-1
TGTGCCAGCTCACCTAACAGGGATCCTGGGGCCAACGTCCTGACTTTC	CASSPNRDPGANVLTF	TRBJ2-6	NA	NA	TRBV18
TGTGCCAGCACTCGCACAGATACGCAGTATTTT	CASTRTDTQYF	TRBJ2-3	NA	NA	TRBV28
TGCGCCAGCGGGACTAGCGGACGCAGCACAGATACGCAGTATTTT	CASGTSGRSTDTQYF	TRBJ2-3	NA	TRBD2	TRBV5-1
TGTGCCAGCAGCACGAGACGGGGTGCGGGAGAAAAACTGTTTTTT	CASSTRRGAGEKLFF	TRBJ1-4	NA	NA	TRBV5-4
TGTGCCAGCTCCAGGGCTAGCGGGAGAATTGAGCAGTTCTTC	CASSRASGRIEQFF	TRBJ2-1	NA	TRBD2	TRBV18